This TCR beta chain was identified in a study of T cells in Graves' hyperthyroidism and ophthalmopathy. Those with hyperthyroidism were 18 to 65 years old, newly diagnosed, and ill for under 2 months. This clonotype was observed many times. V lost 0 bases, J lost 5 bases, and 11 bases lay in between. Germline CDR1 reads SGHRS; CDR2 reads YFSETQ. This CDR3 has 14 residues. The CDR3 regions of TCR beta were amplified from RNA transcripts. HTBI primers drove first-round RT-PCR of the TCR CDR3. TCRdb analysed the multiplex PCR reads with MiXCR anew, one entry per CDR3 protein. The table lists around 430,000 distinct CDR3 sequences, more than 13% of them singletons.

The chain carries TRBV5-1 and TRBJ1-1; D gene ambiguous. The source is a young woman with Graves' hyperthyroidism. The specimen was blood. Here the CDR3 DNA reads TGCGCCAGCAGCTTGGTATCGGCCCTGACTGAAGCTTTCTTT. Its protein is CASSLVSALTEAFF.